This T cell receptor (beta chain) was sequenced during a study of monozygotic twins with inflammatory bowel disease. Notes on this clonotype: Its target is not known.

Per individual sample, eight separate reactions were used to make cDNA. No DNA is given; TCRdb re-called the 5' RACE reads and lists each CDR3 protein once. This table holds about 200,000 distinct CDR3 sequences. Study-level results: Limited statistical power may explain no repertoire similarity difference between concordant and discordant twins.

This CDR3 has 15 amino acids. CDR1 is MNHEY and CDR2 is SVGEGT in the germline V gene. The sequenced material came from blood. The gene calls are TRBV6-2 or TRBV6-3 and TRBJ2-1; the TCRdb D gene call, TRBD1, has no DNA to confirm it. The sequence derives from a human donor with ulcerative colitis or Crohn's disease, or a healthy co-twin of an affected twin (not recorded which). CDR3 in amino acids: CATRPRDRGYNEQFF.